Listed below are T cell receptor beta chains from one sample, sequenced in a study of regulatory T cells in long-lasting Graves disease. One entry per CDR3 protein, called by TCRdb with MiXCR from the multiplex PCR reads. This table holds some 340,000 distinct CDR3 sequences, 10% to 15% found once. The same specimen was also included in a second study, on T cells in Graves' hyperthyroidism and ophthalmopathy.

The specimen was peripheral blood mononuclear cells (PBMCs), collected at new diagnosis, from a patient treated with antithyroid drugs. These receptors came from a woman aged 18-35 years with Graves disease. CDR3s leave out the opening cysteine and the closing phenylalanine or tryptophan.

v_call | cdr3_aa
TRBV7-9 | ASSSGPYTEAF
TRBV2 | ARIGVTGANVLT
TRBV18 | ASSLEGGPSYEQY
TRBV7-2 | ASSLGGRGYEQY
TRBV4-2 | ASSQGGGKTDTQY
TRBV4-1 | ASSPSPGQRSTDTQY
TRBV12-3/TRBV12-4 | ASSLGVNSPLH
TRBV20-1 | SARGGVLGNQPQH
TRBV18 | ASSPRQGQETQY
TRBV19 | ASRRRSYEETQY
TRBV7-2 | ASSLQGRLGSYGYT